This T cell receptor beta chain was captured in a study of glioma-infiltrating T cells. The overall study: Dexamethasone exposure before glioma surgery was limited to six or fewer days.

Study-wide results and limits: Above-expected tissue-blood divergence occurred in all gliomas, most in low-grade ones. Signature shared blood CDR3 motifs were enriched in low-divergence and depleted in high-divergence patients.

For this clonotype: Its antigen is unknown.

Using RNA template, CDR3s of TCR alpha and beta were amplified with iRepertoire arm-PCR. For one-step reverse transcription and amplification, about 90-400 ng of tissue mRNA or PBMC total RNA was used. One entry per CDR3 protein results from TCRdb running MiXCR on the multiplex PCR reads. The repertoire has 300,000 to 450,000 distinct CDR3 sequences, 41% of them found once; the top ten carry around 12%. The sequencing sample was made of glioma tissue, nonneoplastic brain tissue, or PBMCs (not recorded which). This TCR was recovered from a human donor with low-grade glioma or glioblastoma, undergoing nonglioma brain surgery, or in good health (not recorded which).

CDR3 amino acids: CASSPLLALPSYEQYF. CDR3 DNA: TGTGCCAGCTCACCACTCCTAGCGTTGCCGTCCTACGAGCAGTACTTC. This chain connects TRBV18 to TRBJ2-7; the D gene is possibly TRBD2 (6 bases). The CDR3 spans 16 residues. CDR1 KGHSH and CDR2 LQKENI come from the germline V gene. Trimming removed 1 base at V and 1 base at J, with 14 bases between. Drawing the rest from reference TRBV18 and TRBJ2-7, the complete variable domain is NAGVMQNPRHLVRRRGQEARLRCSPMKGHSHVYWYRQLPEEGLKFMVYLQKENIIDESGMPKERFSAEFPKEGPSILRIQQVVRGDSAAYFCASSPLLALPSYEQYFGPGTRLTVT.